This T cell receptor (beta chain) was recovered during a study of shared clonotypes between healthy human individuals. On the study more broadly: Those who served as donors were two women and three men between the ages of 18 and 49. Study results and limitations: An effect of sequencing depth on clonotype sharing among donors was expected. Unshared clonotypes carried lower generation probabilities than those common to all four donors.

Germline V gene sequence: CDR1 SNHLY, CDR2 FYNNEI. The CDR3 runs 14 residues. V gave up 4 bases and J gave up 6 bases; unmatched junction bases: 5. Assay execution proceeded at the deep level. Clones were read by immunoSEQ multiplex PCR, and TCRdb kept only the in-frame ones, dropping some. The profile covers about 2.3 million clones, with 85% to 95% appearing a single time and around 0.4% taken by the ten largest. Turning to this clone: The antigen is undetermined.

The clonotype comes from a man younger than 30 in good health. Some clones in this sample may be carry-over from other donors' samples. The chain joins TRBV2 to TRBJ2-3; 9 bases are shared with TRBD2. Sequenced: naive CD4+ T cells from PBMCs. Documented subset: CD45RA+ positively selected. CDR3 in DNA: TGTGCCAGCAGTGCGACTAGCGGAGGGGATACGCAGTATTTT. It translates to CASSATSGGDTQYF.